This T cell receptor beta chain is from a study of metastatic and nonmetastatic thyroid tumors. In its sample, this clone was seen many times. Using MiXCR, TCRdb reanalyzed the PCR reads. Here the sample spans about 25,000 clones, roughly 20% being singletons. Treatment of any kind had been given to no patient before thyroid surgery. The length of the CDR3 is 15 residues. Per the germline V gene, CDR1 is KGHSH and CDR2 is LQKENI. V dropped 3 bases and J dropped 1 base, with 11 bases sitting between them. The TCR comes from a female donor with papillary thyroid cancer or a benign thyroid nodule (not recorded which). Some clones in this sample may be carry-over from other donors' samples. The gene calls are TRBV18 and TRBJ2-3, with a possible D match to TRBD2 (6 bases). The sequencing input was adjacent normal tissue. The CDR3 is CASSPPGGGTDTQYF. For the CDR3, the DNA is TGTGCCAGCTCACCTCCCGGGGGAGGCACAGATACGCAGTATTTT. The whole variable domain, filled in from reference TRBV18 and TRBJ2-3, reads NAGVMQNPRHLVRRRGQEARLRCSPMKGHSHVYWYRQLPEEGLKFMVYLQKENIIDESGMPKERFSAEFPKEGPSILRIQQVVRGDSAAYFCASSPPGGGTDTQYFGPGTRLTVL.